The 16 T cell receptor beta chains below were found in one sample sequenced in a study of response to subunit inactivated influenza vaccine. TCRdb ran MiXCR on the RT-PCR reads and lists one entry per CDR3 protein. This sample carries more than 550,000 distinct CDR3 sequences, approximately 10% of them seen once, and the ten largest clones take 9.5% to 11%. These same data were also listed under a study on T cells expressing NK-cell markers. From that second work: In generating TCR beta cDNA, 5'RACE template switching with UMIs was used.

This specimen consisted of PBMCs from blood, obtained on the day of vaccination. The receptors come from a man aged 45 to 65 who received an inactivated influenza vaccine.

This clonotype was detected only a few times. The chain carries TRBV20-1 and TRBJ2-1; D remains ambiguous. With 0 bases removed from V and 4 bases from J, the gap between germline ends came to 10 bases. The germline V gene encodes CDR1 DFQATT and CDR2 SNEGSKA (reference sequence). This CDR3 is built from 14 residues. The chain's CDR3 is CSARDIFIYNEQFF. CDR3 nucleotide sequence: TGCAGTGCTAGAGATATATTTATTTACAATGAGCAGTTCTTC.

The rearrangement joins TRBV19 to TRBJ2-1; TRBD1 matches at 8 bases. There are 14 residues in the CDR3. In germline, CDR1 is LNHDA, CDR2 SQIVND (reference sequence). With V trimmed by 10 bases and J by 3 bases, 8 bases remained unmatched. The CDR3 here is CATAGTGVYNEQFF. Written as DNA, the CDR3 is TGTGCCACTGCTGGGACAGGCGTCTACAATGAGCAGTTCTTC.

The rearrangement joins TRBV15 to TRBJ2-5; D is unclear. The CDR3 runs to 15 residues. Germline CDR1 is LNHNV and CDR2 is YYDKDF (reference sequence). Trimming shortened V by 4 bases and J by 5 bases, and 17 bases separated the two germline ends. The CDR3 protein is CATSIGPGPEETQYF. CDR3 bases: TGTGCCACCAGCATAGGACCGGGCCCCGAGGAGACCCAGTACTTC.

This chain uses TRBV5-1 with TRBJ2-2; maybe TRBD2 (7 bases). This CDR3 region has 19 residues. The germline V gene encodes CDR1 SGHRS and CDR2 YFSETQ. With 0 bases removed from V and 0 bases from J, the gap between germline ends came to 18 bases. As DNA, the CDR3 is TGCGCCAGCAGCTTGGCCTACGGGGGGCAACGGCCGAACACCGGGGAGCTGTTTTTT. The encoded protein is CASSLAYGGQRPNTGELFF. Full variable domain (rest looked up from reference TRBV5-1 and TRBJ2-2): KAGVTQTPRYLIKTRGQQVTLSCSPISGHRSVSWYQQTPGQGLQFLFEYFSETQRNKGNFPGRFSGRQFSNSRSEMNVSTLELGDSALYLCASSLAYGGQRPNTGELFFGEGSRLTVL.

The V gene is TRBV7-9, the J gene TRBJ1-6; D gene ambiguous. This CDR3 contains 12 residues. In germline, CDR1 is SEHNR, CDR2 FQNEAQ (reference sequence). With 4 bases removed from V and 10 bases from J, the gap between germline ends came to 8 bases. CDR3 sequence reads: CASSWADSPLHF. CDR3 bases: TGTGCCAGCAGCTGGGCCGACTCACCCCTCCACTTT.

This sequence joins TRBV20-1 and TRBJ2-6; TRBD1 might be the D (5 bases). This CDR3 comprises 14 residues. Germline CDR1 is DFQATT and CDR2 is SNEGSKA (reference sequence). V lost 3 bases to trimming and J lost 0 bases, with 6 bases between them. CDR3 sequence reads: CSARGLSGANVLTF. In nucleotides, the CDR3 is TGCAGTGCTAGGGGGCTCTCTGGGGCCAACGTCCTGACTTTC.

Ten or more counts support this clonotype. The gene calls are TRBV2 and TRBJ1-2, with a weak D call TRBD1 (6 bases). CDR1 and CDR2 from the germline V gene are SNHLY and FYNNEI. The CDR3 contains 14 residues. V lost 8 bases, J lost 1 base, and 14 bases lay in between. The CDR3 sequence: CASSVRQVNYGYTF. As DNA, the CDR3 is TGTGCCAGCTCTGTCAGACAGGTTAACTATGGCTACACCTTC.

This clonotype was counted between two and nine times. This sequence joins TRBV9 and TRBJ2-2; D remains unclear. Trimming stripped 5 bases from V and 4 bases from J, with 15 bases between. Germline CDR1 is SGDLS and CDR2 is YYNGEE. The CDR3 is 15 amino acids. CDR3 sequence reads: CASRPVGSGTGELFF. As DNA, the CDR3 is TGTGCCAGCAGGCCGGTGGGGTCGGGCACCGGGGAGCTGTTTTTT.

This chain connects TRBV5-1 to TRBJ2-1; perhaps TRBD2 as D (5 bases). CDR1 and CDR2 (germline): SGHRS, YFSETQ. The CDR3 spans 15 residues. V dropped 3 bases and J dropped 4 bases, with 14 bases sitting between them. In nucleotides, the CDR3 is TGCGCCAGCAGCTCGGACCTAGCAGTATACAATGAGCAGTTCTTC. It yields the protein CASSSDLAVYNEQFF.

The CDR3 sequence: CASSPTGTYTDTQYF. The CDR3, as DNA: TGTGCCAGCAGCCCAACAGGGACCTACACAGATACGCAGTATTTT. The V gene is TRBV3-1, the J gene TRBJ2-3, with D perhaps TRBD1 (6 bases). This CDR3 has 15 amino acids. V was clipped by 4 bases and J by 2 bases, with 13 bases between them. The germline V gene encodes CDR1 LGHDT and CDR2 YNNKEL (reference sequence).

The J gene is TRBJ2-1, the V gene TRBV4-1; D might be TRBD2 (7 bases). V was trimmed by 1 base and J by 7 bases, leaving 17 bases between them. Germline V CDR1 and CDR2: MGHRA, YSYEKL. The CDR3 loop spans 16 amino acids. CDR3 nucleotide sequence: TGCGCCAGCAGCCAAGCCCTTAGGGGGGGGAAAAATGAGCAGTTCTTC. It codes for CASSQALRGGKNEQFF.

This clonotype has just one count. The chain is built from TRBV30 and TRBJ2-3; D possibly corresponds to TRBD2 (6 bases). The CDR3 has 12 residues. From germline, CDR1 is GTSNPN and CDR2 SVGIG (reference sequence). V was trimmed by 5 bases and J by 5 bases, leaving 11 bases between them. The CDR3 loop is CAWDGGIDTQYF. DNA for the CDR3: TGTGCCTGGGACGGGGGTATAGATACGCAGTATTTT.

This clonotype appeared a few times. This chain joins TRBV12-3 or TRBV12-4 and TRBJ1-6; 7 bases fit TRBD1. The V gene end was trimmed by 7 bases and the J gene end by 13 bases; junction bases not matched to a gene: 13. This CDR3 has 14 amino acids. CDR3 region: CASKTGWEITPLHF. CDR3 in DNA: TGTGCCAGCAAGACAGGGTGGGAGATTACGCCCCTCCACTTT.

At least ten counts were recorded for this clonotype. V and J are TRBV21-1 and TRBJ2-5; the table's D call, TRBD1, has no DNA check behind it. TRBV21-1 is a recognized pseudogene. The CDR3 loop spans 16 amino acids. The CDR3 spells CASSYGDRTTIETQYF. CDR3 DNA: TGTGCCAGCAGCTATGGGGACAGGACGACAATTGAGACCCAGTACTTC.

This clonotype was seen at least ten times. The chain is built from TRBV27 and TRBJ2-7; possibly TRBD2 for D (5 bases). CDR3 length: 16 amino acids. Germline CDR1 MNHEY, CDR2 SMNVEV (reference sequence). The V end was cut by 6 bases, the J end by 5 bases, with 23 bases between. The CDR3 here is CASRSLGRGMDDEQYF. In DNA form, the CDR3 reads TGTGCCAGCAGATCTTTGGGGAGAGGAATGGACGACGAGCAGTACTTC.

This clonotype appeared a few times. This chain joins TRBV29-1 and TRBJ2-7, with D possibly called TRBD1 or TRBD2 (5 bases each). This CDR3 has 13 amino acids. The V and J ends lost 7 bases and 4 bases respectively, with 17 bases between them. The germline V gene has CDR1 SQVTM and CDR2 ANQGSEA. This CDR3 is CSAKGRLRYEQYF. CDR3 in DNA: TGCAGCGCCAAGGGACGCCTGAGGTACGAGCAGTACTTC.